The 4 T cell receptor beta chains presented below share a single source sample, sequenced in a study of blood T cells in healthy people across ages. A sample-barcoded 5' primer and a J-beta primer mix were used in a second PCR of about 7 to 12 cycles. TCRdb reprocessed the 5' RACE reads via MiXCR and lists one record per CDR3 protein. The sample lists 870,000 or so distinct CDR3 sequences, under 35% occurring once. The sequenced material came from blood. The origin of the receptors is an elderly woman in good health.

This clonotype has at least ten counts. This rearrangement joins TRBV7-2 to TRBJ2-3; a possible D gene is TRBD1 (6 bases). Germline CDR1 reads SGHTA; CDR2 reads FQGNSA. V lost 7 bases, J lost 3 bases, and 23 bases lay in between. The CDR3 has 17 amino acids. The CDR3 DNA reads as TGTGCCAGCACCTTTCGAAGGGGGACAATGGGGACAGATACGCAGTATTTT. Translated, it gives CASTFRRGTMGTDTQYF.

This clonotype has only one observation. The gene calls are TRBV29-1 and TRBJ1-2, with 7 bases identical to TRBD1. The V and J ends lost 7 bases and 0 bases, in that order; junction bases with no gene match: 8. The CDR3 runs 14 residues. The germline V gene encodes CDR1 SQVTM and CDR2 ANQGSEA. CDR3 coding DNA: TGCAGCGCCTCTACAGGGGAATCTAACTATGGCTACACCTTC. This codes for CSASTGESNYGYTF.

This clonotype has only a few counts. The V gene is TRBV20-1, the J gene TRBJ2-5; 15 bases fit TRBD2. Germline trimming cut 3 bases from V and 4 bases from J; bases unmatched to any gene: 12. The CDR3 has 18 amino acids. Looked up from germline, CDR1 is DFQATT and CDR2 is SNEGSKA (reference sequence). In DNA form, the CDR3 reads TGCAGTGCTAGTCGCGACGGAGGGACTAGCGGGAGGTCAGAGACCCAGTACTTC. Translation gives CSASRDGGTSGRSETQYF.

The J gene is TRBJ2-6, the V gene TRBV5-1; no firm D call. Germline-derived CDR1 and CDR2 are SGHRS and YFSETQ. The CDR3 length is 20 residues. V was shortened by 3 bases and J by 0 bases, with 22 bases between the two germline ends. This chain's CDR3 is CASSSPQKEFLPSGANVLTF. The CDR3 region has the DNA TGCGCCAGCAGCTCGCCGCAGAAAGAATTTCTCCCCTCTGGGGCCAACGTCCTGACTTTC.